This TCR beta chain appears in the sequencing data of a study of Graves' ophthalmopathy and Graves' hyperthyroidism. General study results and limits: Blood shared most expanded thyroid clonotypes above 0.001 frequency.

Diagnoses were established from clinical symptoms, serum thyroxine, TRAb, thyroid ultrasound and orbital computed tomography. Transcripts of RNA were the source for amplifying TCR beta CDR3 regions. An opening RT-PCR round employed HTBI primers and preceded a second-round multiplex PCR. Using its own MiXCR run on the multiplex PCR reads, TCRdb lists one record per CDR3 protein. The sample shows approximately 700,000 distinct CDR3 sequences, approximately 39% of them seen only once. Germline V lookup: CDR1 LGHDT, CDR2 YNNKEL (reference sequence). With 4 bases clipped from V and 9 bases from J, the junction kept 13 bases outside the gene matches. The length of the CDR3 is 15 residues. Of note for this clonotype: Antigen unknown.

The chain joins TRBV3-1 to TRBJ2-7; 9 positions agree with TRBD2. This receptor was obtained from an adult man with Graves' ophthalmopathy. The specimen was peripheral blood. The CDR3 nucleotides are TGTGCCAGCAGCCCACGTGGTAGCGGGAGAGTTGGGCAGTACTTC. Translating gives CASSPRGSGRVGQYF.